Sequencing of this T cell receptor beta chain was carried out in a study of shared clonotypes between healthy human individuals. The assay was immunoSEQ multiplex PCR, and TCRdb's table has in-frame clones only and misses some. The sample holds 1 million to 1.3 million clones, about four fifths seen once. Germline CDR1 and CDR2: MNHEY and SMNVEV (reference sequence). The junction had 1 base not matched to a gene; V was cut back by 3 bases and J by 1 base. The CDR3 length is 14 residues. This receptor was taken from a young man in good health. Some clones in this sample may be carry-over from other donors' samples. Sequenced input: memory CD4+ T cells from PBMCs. The subset: CD45RA-negative fraction. The chain joins TRBV27 to TRBJ2-7; 9 bases fit TRBD1. CDR3 in amino acids: CASSLGQGSYEQYF. CDR3 bases: TGTGCCAGCAGTTTGGGACAGGGATCCTACGAGCAGTACTTC.